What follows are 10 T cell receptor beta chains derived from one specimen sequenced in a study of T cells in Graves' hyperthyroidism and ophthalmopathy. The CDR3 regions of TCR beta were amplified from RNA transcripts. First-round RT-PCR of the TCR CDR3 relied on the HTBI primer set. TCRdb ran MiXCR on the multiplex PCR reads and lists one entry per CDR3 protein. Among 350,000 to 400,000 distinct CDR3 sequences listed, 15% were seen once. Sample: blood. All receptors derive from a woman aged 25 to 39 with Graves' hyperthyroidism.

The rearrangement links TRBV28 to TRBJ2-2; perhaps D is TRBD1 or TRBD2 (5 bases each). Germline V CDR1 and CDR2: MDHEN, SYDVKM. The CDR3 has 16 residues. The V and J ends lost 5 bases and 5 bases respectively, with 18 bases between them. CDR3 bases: TGTGCCAGCAGTGAGTCGAGAGGGGACCGGACCGGGGAGCTGTTTTTT. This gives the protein CASSESRGDRTGELFF.

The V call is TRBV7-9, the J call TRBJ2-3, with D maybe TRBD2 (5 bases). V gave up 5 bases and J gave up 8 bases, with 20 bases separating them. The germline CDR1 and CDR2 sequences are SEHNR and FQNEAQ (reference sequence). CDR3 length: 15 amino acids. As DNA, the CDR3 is TGTGCCAGCAGCCCTCAGGCTCTAGCCATAGGTACGCAGTATTTT. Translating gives CASSPQALAIGTQYF.

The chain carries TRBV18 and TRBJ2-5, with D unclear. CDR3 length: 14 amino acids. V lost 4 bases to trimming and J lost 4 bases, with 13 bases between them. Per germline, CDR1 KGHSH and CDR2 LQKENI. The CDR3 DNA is TGTGCCAGCTCACTCAACACACCCTCAGAGACCCAGTACTTC. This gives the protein CASSLNTPSETQYF.

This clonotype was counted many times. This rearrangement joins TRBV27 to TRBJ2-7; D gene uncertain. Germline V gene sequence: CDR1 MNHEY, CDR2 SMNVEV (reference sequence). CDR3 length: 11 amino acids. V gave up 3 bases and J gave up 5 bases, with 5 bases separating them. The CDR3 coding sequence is TGTGCCAGCAGTTTTTTGGACGAGCAGTACTTC. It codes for CASSFLDEQYF.

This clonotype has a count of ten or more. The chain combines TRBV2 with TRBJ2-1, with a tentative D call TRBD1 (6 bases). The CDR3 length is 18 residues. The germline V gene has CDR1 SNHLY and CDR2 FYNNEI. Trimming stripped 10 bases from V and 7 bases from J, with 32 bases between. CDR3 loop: CAISQGSPYRGQGNEQFF. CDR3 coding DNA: TGTGCCATCTCCCAGGGGTCACCTTACCGGGGCCAGGGGAATGAGCAGTTCTTC. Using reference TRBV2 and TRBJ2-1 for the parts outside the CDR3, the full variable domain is EPEVTQTPSHQVTQMGQEVILRCVPISNHLYFYWYRQILGQKVEFLVSFYNNEISEKSEIFDDQFSVERPDGSNFTLKIRSTKLEDSAMYFCAISQGSPYRGQGNEQFFGPGTRLTVL.

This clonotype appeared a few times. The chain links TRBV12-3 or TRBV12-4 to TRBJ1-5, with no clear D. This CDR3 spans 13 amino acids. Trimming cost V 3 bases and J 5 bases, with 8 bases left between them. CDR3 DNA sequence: TGTGCCAGCAGTTTCGATGGAGATCAGCCCCAGCATTTT. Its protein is CASSFDGDQPQHF.

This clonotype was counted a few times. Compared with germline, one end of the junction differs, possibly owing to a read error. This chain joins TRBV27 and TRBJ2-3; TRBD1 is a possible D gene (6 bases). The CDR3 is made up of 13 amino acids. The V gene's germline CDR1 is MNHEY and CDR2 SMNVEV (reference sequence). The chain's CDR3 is CASRRMGADTQFF. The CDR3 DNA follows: TGTGCCAGCAGACGGATGGGGGCAGATACGCAGTTTTTT.

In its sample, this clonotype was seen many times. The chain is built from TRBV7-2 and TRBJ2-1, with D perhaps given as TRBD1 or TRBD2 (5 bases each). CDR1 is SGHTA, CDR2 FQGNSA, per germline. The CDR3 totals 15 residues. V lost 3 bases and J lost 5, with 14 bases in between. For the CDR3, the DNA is TGTGCCAGCAGCTTGACCGGGACCAAGGACAATGAGCAGTTCTTC. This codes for CASSLTGTKDNEQFF.

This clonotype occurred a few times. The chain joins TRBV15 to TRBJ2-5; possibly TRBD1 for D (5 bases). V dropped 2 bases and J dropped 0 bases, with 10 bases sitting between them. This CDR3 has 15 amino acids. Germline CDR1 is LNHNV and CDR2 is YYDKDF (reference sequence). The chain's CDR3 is CATSRWGAYQETQYF. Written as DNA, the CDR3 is TGTGCCACCAGCAGATGGGGCGCATACCAAGAGACCCAGTACTTC.

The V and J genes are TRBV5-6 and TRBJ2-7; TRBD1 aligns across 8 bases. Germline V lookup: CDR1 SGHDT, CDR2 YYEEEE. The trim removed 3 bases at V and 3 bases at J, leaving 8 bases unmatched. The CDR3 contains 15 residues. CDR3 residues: CASSSGQGKNYEQYF. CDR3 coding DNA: TGTGCCAGCAGCTCCGGACAGGGAAAAAACTACGAGCAGTACTTC. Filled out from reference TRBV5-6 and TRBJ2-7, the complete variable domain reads DAGVTQSPTHLIKTRGQQVTLRCSPKSGHDTVSWYQQALGQGPQFIFQYYEEEERQRGNFPDRFSGHQFPNYSSELNVNALLLGDSALYLCASSSGQGKNYEQYFGPGTRLTVT.